This passage covers 3 T cell receptor beta chains from one sample sequenced in a study of human CD8 memory T cell subsets. UMI-labeled 5' RACE was used to make TCR beta libraries. Reanalyzing the 5' RACE reads, TCRdb keeps one entry per CDR3 protein, without DNA. This sample's table reports more than 8,000 distinct CDR3 sequences. Sequencing was carried out using CD8+ T cells from PBMCs. Receptors originate from a human donor in good health.

CDR3 loop: CASSLRDTQYF. V and J are TRBV7-2 and TRBJ2-3. The CDR3 has 11 residues. Germline V CDR1 and CDR2: SGHTA, FQGNSA.

Considering frequency, this clonotype is medium-sized. The genes are TRBV4-1 and TRBJ2-4; TCRdb gives TRBD2 as the D gene, but with no DNA this cannot be confirmed. Germline CDR1 and CDR2: MGHRA and YSYEKL. The CDR3 length is 15 residues. CDR3 sequence: CASSQYAGAKNIQYF.

The V gene is TRBV28, the J gene TRBJ2-3; TCRdb lists TRBD1, though no DNA is available to test this call. CDR1 is MDHEN and CDR2 is SYDVKM in the germline V gene. The CDR3 contains 12 residues. The CDR3 spells CAEQGVGDTQYF.